This T cell receptor beta chain appears in the sequencing data of a study of T cells expressing NK-cell markers. The CDR3 is 18 residues long. Looked up from germline, CDR1 is MNHEY and CDR2 is SVGEGT. Reanalyzing the 5' RACE reads, TCRdb keeps one entry per CDR3 protein, without DNA. This table lists 250,000 or so distinct CDR3 sequences. The V and J genes are TRBV6-2 or TRBV6-3 and TRBJ2-1; there is no DNA to check the TCRdb D call of TRBD2. Source material: blood T cells: a sorted CD56 or NKG2C T cell subset, CD4+ or CD8+ T cells, or bulk PBMC T cells (not recorded which). This TCR was recovered from a woman aged 18 to 75 in good health. This CDR3 reads CASTRLAVGWIEFDEQFF.